The text below deals with one T cell receptor (beta chain). Antigen: not known. Produced via immunoSEQ multiplex PCR; TCRdb's table is partial and in-frame only. Here the sample spans tens of thousands of clones, approximately 85% being singletons. Naive and memory CD4+ T cells came from enriched cryopreserved PBMCs. This record belongs to a study of CD4 T cells in relation to SARS-CoV-2 and coronaviruses. Study information: Shared crossreactive spike epitopes were mapped to their HLA restriction. General study findings and limits: Each donor contributed either pre-pandemic or post-infection samples, not both. Culture-expanded clones reflect memory recall rather than primary priming during culture.

The sequence was collected from an adult with COVID-19. Sequenced input: memory CD4+ T cells from PBMCs.

CDR3 nucleotides: TGTGCCAGCAGTGAATTGAGGACAGGACGTGGCTACACCTTC. Translated: CASSELRTGRGYTF. This sequence joins TRBV25-1 and TRBJ1-2; 7 bases agree with TRBD1. Trimming cost V 1 base and J 7 bases; bases outside gene matches: 6. Germline V CDR1 and CDR2: MGHDK, SYGVNS. This CDR3 region has 14 residues.